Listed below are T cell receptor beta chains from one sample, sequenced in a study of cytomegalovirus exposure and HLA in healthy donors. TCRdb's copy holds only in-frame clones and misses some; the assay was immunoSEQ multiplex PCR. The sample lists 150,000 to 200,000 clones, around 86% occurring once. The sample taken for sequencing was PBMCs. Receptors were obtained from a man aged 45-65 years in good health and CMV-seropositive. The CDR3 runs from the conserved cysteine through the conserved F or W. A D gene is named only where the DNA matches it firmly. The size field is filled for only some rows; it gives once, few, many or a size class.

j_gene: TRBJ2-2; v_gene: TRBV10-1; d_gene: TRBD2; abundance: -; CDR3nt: TGCGCCAGCAGTCGAACTAGCGGCACCGGGGAGCTGTTTTTT; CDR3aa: CASSRTSGTGELFF
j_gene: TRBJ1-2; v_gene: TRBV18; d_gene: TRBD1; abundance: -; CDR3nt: TGTGCCAGCTCACCAAGTCAGACAGGGGGCGATGGCTACACCTTC; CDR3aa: CASSPSQTGGDGYTF
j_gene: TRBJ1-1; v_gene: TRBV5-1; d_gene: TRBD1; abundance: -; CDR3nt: TGCGCCAGCAGCTTGCCCGGACAGGGGGCTTTCTTT; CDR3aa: CASSLPGQGAFF
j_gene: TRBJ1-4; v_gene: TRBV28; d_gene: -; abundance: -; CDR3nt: TGTGCCAGCAGTTCCCTGGGGCTGGACACACAGGGCGAAAAACTGTTTTTT; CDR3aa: CASSSLGLDTQGEKLFF
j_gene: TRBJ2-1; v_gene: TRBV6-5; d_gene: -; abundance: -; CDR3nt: TGTGCCAGCAGTCACGGGCTAGCGGAGCAGTTCTTC; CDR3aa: CASSHGLAEQFF
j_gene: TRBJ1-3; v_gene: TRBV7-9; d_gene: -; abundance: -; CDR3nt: TGTTCCAGCAGCCCAGGGGCCGGAAACACCATATATTTT; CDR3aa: CSSSPGAGNTIYF
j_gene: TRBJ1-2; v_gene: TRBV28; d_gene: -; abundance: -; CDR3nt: TGTGCCAGCAGTTTATTTGGGGGGAACTATGGCTACACCTTC; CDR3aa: CASSLFGGNYGYTF
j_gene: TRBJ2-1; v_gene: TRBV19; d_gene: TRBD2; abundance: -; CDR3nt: TGTGCCAGTAAGGCGGGGGGCACTTCCTACAATGAGCAGTTCTTC; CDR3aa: CASKAGGTSYNEQFF
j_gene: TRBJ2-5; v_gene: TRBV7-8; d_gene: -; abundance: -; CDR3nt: TGTGCCAGCAGCTTAGCTAGTATCATGGAGTACCAAGAGACCCAGTACTTC; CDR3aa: CASSLASIMEYQETQYF
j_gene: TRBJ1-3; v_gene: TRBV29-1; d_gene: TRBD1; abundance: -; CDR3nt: TGCAGCGCATGGGACAGCTCTGGAAACACCATATATTTT; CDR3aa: CSAWDSSGNTIYF
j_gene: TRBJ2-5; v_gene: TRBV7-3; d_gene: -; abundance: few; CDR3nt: TGTGCCAGCAGCTTATCCGCGGCCGGGGGAGAGACCCAGTACTTC; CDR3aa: CASSLSAAGGETQYF
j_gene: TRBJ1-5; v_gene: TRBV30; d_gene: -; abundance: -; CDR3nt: TGTGCCTGGAGCCGCCCGGATCAGCCCCAGCATTTT; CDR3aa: CAWSRPDQPQHF
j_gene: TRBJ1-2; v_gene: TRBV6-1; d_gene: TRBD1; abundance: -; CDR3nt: TGTGCCAGCAGTGAGACAGGGGGGAACTATGGCTACACCTTC; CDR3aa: CASSETGGNYGYTF
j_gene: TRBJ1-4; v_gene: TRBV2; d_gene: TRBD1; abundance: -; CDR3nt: TGTGCCAGCAGAGAGGGGGCCTCTAATGAAAAACTGTTTTTT; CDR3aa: CASREGASNEKLFF
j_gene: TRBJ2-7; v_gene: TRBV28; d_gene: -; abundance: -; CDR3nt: TGTGCCAGCAGTTTAGGGCTAGGAGCAGGGGCGAACTCCTACGAGCAGTGCTTC; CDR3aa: CASSLGLGAGANSYEQCF
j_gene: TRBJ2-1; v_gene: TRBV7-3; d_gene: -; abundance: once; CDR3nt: TGTGCCAGCAGCTTAATTTACGGGAGCTCCTACAATGAGCAGTTCTTC; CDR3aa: CASSLIYGSSYNEQFF
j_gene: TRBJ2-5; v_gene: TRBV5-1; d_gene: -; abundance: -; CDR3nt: TGCGCCAGCAGAGAGATCGGACAGTCCCAAGAGACCCAGTACTTC; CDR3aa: CASREIGQSQETQYF
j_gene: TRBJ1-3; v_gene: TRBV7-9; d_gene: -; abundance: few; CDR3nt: TGTGCCAGCAGTACCACTTGGAGCTCTGGAAACACCATATATTTT; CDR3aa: CASSTTWSSGNTIYF
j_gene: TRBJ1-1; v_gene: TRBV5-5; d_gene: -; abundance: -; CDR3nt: TGTGCCAGCAGCTTGGGTATGAACACTGAAGCTTTCTTT; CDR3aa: CASSLGMNTEAFF
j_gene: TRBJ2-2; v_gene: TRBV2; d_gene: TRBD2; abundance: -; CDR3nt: TGTGCCAGCAGCCGGACTAGCGGGGGGCCGAACACCGGGGAGCTGTTTTTT; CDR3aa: CASSRTSGGPNTGELFF
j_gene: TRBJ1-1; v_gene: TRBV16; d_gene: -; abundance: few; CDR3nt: TGTGCCAGCAGCCAGTCTCCGGGGAACACTGAAGCTTTCTTT; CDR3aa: CASSQSPGNTEAFF
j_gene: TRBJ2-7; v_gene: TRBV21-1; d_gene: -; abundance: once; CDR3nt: TGTGCCAGCAGCAAAGGGCGGAGGGCAGGGACCTACGAGCAGTACTTC; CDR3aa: CASSKGRRAGTYEQYF
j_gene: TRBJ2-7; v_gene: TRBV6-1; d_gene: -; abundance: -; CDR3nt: TGTGCCAGCAGAACCCCGGGACAATACGAGCAGTACTTC; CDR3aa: CASRTPGQYEQYF
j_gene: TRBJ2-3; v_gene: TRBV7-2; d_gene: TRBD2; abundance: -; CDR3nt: TGTGCCAGCAGCAGGGGACTAGTTCGGTCCGATACGCAGTATTTT; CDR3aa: CASSRGLVRSDTQYF
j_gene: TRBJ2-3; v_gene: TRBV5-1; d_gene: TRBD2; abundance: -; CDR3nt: TGCGCCAGCAGCGACAAGCGGGGGGGCATTTCAGATACGCAGTATTTT; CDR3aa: CASSDKRGGISDTQYF
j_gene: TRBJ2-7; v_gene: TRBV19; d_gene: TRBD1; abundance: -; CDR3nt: TGTGCCAGTAGGCTGTTTGGGACAGGGCCCTACGAGCAGTACTTC; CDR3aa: CASRLFGTGPYEQYF
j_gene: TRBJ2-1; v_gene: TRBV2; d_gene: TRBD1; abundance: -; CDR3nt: TGTGCCAGCAGTGAGCGTGGACAGGGGTACAATGAGCAGTTCTTC; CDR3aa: CASSERGQGYNEQFF
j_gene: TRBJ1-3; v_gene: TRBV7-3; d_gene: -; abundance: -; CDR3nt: TGTGCCAGCAGCCCGGACATGGGAAACACCATATATTTT; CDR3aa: CASSPDMGNTIYF
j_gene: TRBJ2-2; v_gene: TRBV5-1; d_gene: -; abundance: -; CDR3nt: TGCGCCAGCAGCTTGTCTACGGGTTCCCCCGGGGAGCTGTTTTTT; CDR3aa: CASSLSTGSPGELFF
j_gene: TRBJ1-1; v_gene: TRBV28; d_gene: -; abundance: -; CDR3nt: TGTGCCAGCAGTCATCGATCCGGGTCGCTGAACACTGAAGCTTTCTTT; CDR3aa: CASSHRSGSLNTEAFF
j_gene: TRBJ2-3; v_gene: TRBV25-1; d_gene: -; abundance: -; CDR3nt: TGTGCCAGCACCAGGAGGGCCGAAGATACGCAGTATTTT; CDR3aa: CASTRRAEDTQYF
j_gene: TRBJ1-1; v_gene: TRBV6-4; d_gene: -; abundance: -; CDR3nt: TGTGCCAGCAGTGACCCCAGTTACACTGAAGCTTTCTTT; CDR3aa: CASSDPSYTEAFF
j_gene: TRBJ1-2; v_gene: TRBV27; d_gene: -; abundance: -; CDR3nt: TGTGCCAGCAGGGGGACGGGGGGCCTCCTGGGCTACACCTTC; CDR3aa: CASRGTGGLLGYTF